One and the same sample provided the 9 T cell receptor beta chains below, sequenced in a study of T-cell memory formation after mild COVID-19. A single record per CDR3 protein comes from TCRdb applying MiXCR to the 5' RACE reads. The sample consists of hundreds of thousands of distinct CDR3 sequences, roughly 13% of them appearing once. The sample taken for sequencing was PBMCs or a T cell subset sorted from them (not recorded which). All receptors derive from a man between 18 and 35 years old who had mild COVID-19 (a few samples of this study predate the infection). Cell type and time point are not known.

A few counts support this clonotype. DNA of the CDR3: TGTGCCAGCAGCTTAATTGGAACTAGCAATCAGCCCCAGCATTTT. Its protein is CASSLIGTSNQPQHF. V and J are TRBV7-2 and TRBJ1-5; no definite D call. The CDR3 consists of 15 residues. The germline V gene encodes CDR1 SGHTA and CDR2 FQGNSA. V was pared by 2 bases and J by 0 bases, with 8 bases between.

This clonotype was seen a few times. V and J are TRBV10-2 and TRBJ2-5, with 9 positions matching TRBD1. The J segment lost 4 bases and the V segment lost 6 bases, leaving 15 bases of the junction unmatched. Germline CDR1 is WSHSY and CDR2 is SAAADI. The CDR3 extends over 17 amino acids. Here the CDR3 reads CASSPDDIQGALETQYF. CDR3 DNA: TGCGCCAGCAGCCCCGACGATATACAGGGGGCCCTAGAGACCCAGTACTTC.

The genes are TRBV10-3 and TRBJ2-3; 10 nucleotides match TRBD1. V shed 5 bases, J shed 5 bases, and the junction held 4 bases outside the gene matches. The germline gives CDR1 ENHRY, CDR2 SYGVKD. The CDR3 is 14 amino acids. CDR3 bases: TGTGCCATCAGTAGACAGGGGGCCGTAGATACGCAGTATTTT. This translates into CAISRQGAVDTQYF.

The sample holds one count of this clonotype. A much larger clone lies a single base off, so this may be a read error. The chain links TRBV12-3 or TRBV12-4 to TRBJ1-2, with D hard to call. Trimming took off 5 bases at V and 6 bases at J, with 7 bases between the two ends. This CDR3 has 11 residues. The CDR3 DNA reads TGTGCCAGCAGTGGGATCGATGGCTACACCTTC. Translating it yields CASSGIDGYTF.

This clonotype showed up many times. The chain is built from TRBV5-1 and TRBJ2-5; D gene uncertain. This CDR3 has 14 residues. V lost 3 bases to trimming and J lost 1 base, with 10 bases between them. Germline assignment: CDR1 SGHRS and CDR2 YFSETQ. The CDR3 spells CASSWPVGQETQYF. The CDR3 nucleotides read TGCGCCAGCAGCTGGCCCGTAGGCCAAGAGACCCAGTACTTC. Filled out from reference TRBV5-1 and TRBJ2-5, the complete variable domain reads KAGVTQTPRYLIKTRGQQVTLSCSPISGHRSVSWYQQTPGQGLQFLFEYFSETQRNKGNFPGRFSGRQFSNSRSEMNVSTLELGDSALYLCASSWPVGQETQYFGPGTRLLVL.

This chain links TRBV7-2 with TRBJ2-6; D gene uncertain. Trimming removed 2 bases from V and 1 base from J, with 9 bases in between. CDR1 is SGHTA and CDR2 is FQGNSA in the germline V gene. CDR3 length equals 16 residues. For the CDR3, the DNA is TGTGCCAGCAGCTTATACGTGACTTCTGGGGCCAACGTCCTGACTTTC. This encodes CASSLYVTSGANVLTF.

This clonotype has more than one count but fewer than ten. The chain carries TRBV6-4 and TRBJ1-2, with a weak D call TRBD1 (6 bases). The germline V gene encodes CDR1 MRHNA and CDR2 SNTAGT. V was clipped by 2 bases and J by 7 bases, with 14 bases between them. The CDR3 runs 14 residues. The CDR3, as DNA: TGTGCCAGCAGTGACCCTACAACAGGGATTGGCTACACCTTC. Its protein is CASSDPTTGIGYTF.

This chain connects TRBV7-2 to TRBJ2-3; 10 bases are shared with TRBD1. The V gene's germline CDR1 is SGHTA and CDR2 FQGNSA. CDR3 length: 16 residues. The J segment lost 0 bases and the V segment lost 1 base, leaving 1 base of the junction unmatched. CDR3 protein: CASSLGGQGSTDTQYF. As DNA, the CDR3 is TGTGCCAGCAGCTTAGGGGGACAGGGGAGCACAGATACGCAGTATTTT. Variable domain in full (rest from reference TRBV7-2 and TRBJ2-3): GAGVSQSPSNKVTEKGKDVELRCDPISGHTALYWYRQSLGQGLEFLIYFQGNSAPDKSGLPSDRFSAERTGGSVSTLTIQRTQQEDSAVYLCASSLGGQGSTDTQYFGPGTRLTVL.

V gene TRBV5-1 combines with J gene TRBJ2-1; D could derive from TRBD1 or TRBD2 (5 bases each). The germline V and J ends were trimmed by 4 bases and 0 bases, with 20 bases remaining between them. CDR3 length: 18 residues. The germline CDR1 and CDR2 sequences are SGHRS and YFSETQ. DNA for the CDR3: TGCGCCAGCAGCCTCGCTCCGAGGGGCCCGAGCTCCTACAATGAGCAGTTCTTC. Translating gives CASSLAPRGPSSYNEQFF.